This T cell receptor beta chain came from a study of identical twins (dated by TCRdb to the mid-2010s). Broadly, across the study: The study deep-sequenced TCR alpha and beta repertoires from monozygotic twins, unrelated adults of various ages and cord blood to test whether fetal clonotypes persist. Replicate twin experiments were performed at different times using different library preparation protocols to rule out contamination. On the study overall, not on this receptor specifically: Out-of-frame TCR alpha sharing in monozygotic twins was systematically underestimated by recombination models, whereas sharing between unrelated individuals was in agreement with the recombination models. Because the same donors could not be followed over many years, the conclusions relied on cross-sectional statistical analysis. Out-of-frame TCR alpha sequences shared between twins showed an excess of low generation-probability sequences compared with coincidental sharing between unrelated individuals. Invariant T cells such as MAIT and iNKT could partly confound zero-insertion analyses, although diverse VJ usage argued against such confounding for most clonotypes. Fewer insertions were carried by abundant cord blood beta clonotypes; a weaker similar trend was observed in young adult naive repertoires, while no such trend was observed in memory repertoires. The excess sharing between twins in beta out-of-frame sequences was weaker because fewer shared sequences reduced the signal-to-noise ratio.

Only healthy Caucasian donors were included. Three pairs of female monozygotic twins, all aged about 18 to 29 years, were included in the twin cohort. Peripheral blood mononuclear cells were the source from which RNA for the TCR libraries was isolated. For CDR1 and CDR2, the germline V gene lists MNHNS and SASEGT. The CDR3 holds 15 amino acids from the cysteine to the phenylalanine. Solely the CDR3 DNA is kept, with 45 bases framed from the first base. V lost 6 bases and J lost 3 bases, and the count of bases not matched to a germline gene is 9. Library method: 5' RACE. The instrument given in TCRdb is Illumina HiSeq 2000. Template switching added a universal primer binding site, and the final cDNA carried a unique molecular identifier that allowed TCR cDNA molecules to be counted accurately. Specific primers in the conserved constant-segment region were used to synthesize first-strand cDNA for TCR alpha and beta chains. To control for contamination, every cDNA library carried two barcodes: a SMART-Mk sample barcode plus Illumina barcodes. TruSeq adapter sequences along with Illumina sample barcodes were introduced in two successive PCR steps. The Illumina HiSeq platform was used with custom primers to sequence TCR alpha and beta cDNA libraries. Per the source publication's procedure: MiGEC was used to process raw reads and extract unique molecular identifiers, and MiXCR was used to find CDR3 positions. For each individual, recombination models were inferred using an EM algorithm with the repgenHMM and IGoR tools. The analysis of shared clonotypes was done with the tcR package in R, with sharing normalized by the product of cloneset sizes. To study raw recombination without the effects of thymic and clonal selection, out-of-frame nonproductive sequences were analyzed. The public reads were quality trimmed at Q25 with fastp and then assembled into clones with MiXCR by TCRdb, keeping productive beta chains. Entries are consolidated by CDR3 protein sequence, retaining the most common genes and DNA. The V and J calls follow TCRdb's processing rather than the paper's. The sample table shows 700,000 or so distinct CDR3 sequences, and 8.5% to 9% are seen once. Of the sample, roughly 0.97% falls within the top ten clones.

At least ten counts were recorded for this clonotype. Its antigen is currently not known. Base qualities are not at hand, and no much larger clone is one base apart. The same data also contributed to another study, on yellow fever vaccine responses in identical twins. The second study's paper adds: The authors reported that the T cell response to vaccination in identical twins appeared partly convergent and partly personalized. Focusing on identical twins, the study followed the T cell clones that responded to the vaccine, and did so with precision.

Material for sequencing was PBMCs. The clonotype was recovered from a woman aged 18-35 years in good health. Recombination linked TRBV6-1 to TRBJ2-7, with 9 middle bases fitting TRBD1. The CDR3 region: CASRNGQGLVYEQYF. In nucleotides, the sequence is TGTGCCAGCAGAAACGGACAGGGGTTGGTCTACGAGCAGTACTTC.